The entry below describes one T cell receptor beta chain. The data belong to a study of blood T cell repertoires in COVID-19. On the study more broadly: Collection of acute and convalescent COVID-19 samples took place in the United States, Italy and Spain.

This table comes from immunoSEQ multiplex PCR, and its TCRdb copy is limited to in-frame clones, with some not included. The sample holds about 250,000 clones; approximately 90% are singletons and the top ten take roughly a sixth. This CDR3 comprises 15 residues. Trimming took 2 bases from V and 4 from J, leaving 11 bases between them. CDR1 and CDR2 (germline): SGHAT, FQNNGV. Enrollees, roughly 18 to 90 years old, lived in approximately 25 US areas. What the recovered Cohort 3 donors had was two negative PCRs, clearance, or symptom resolution. Sequencing was done on a sample of PBMCs or T cells enriched from blood (not recorded which). This chain links TRBV11-2 with TRBJ1-4; D is unclear. The clonotype comes from a man aged 18-30 years who had recovered from COVID-19. CDR3 nucleotide sequence: TGTGCCAGCAGCTTACGTCCGCGTGGTAATGAAAAACTGTTTTTT. Translation: CASSLRPRGNEKLFF.